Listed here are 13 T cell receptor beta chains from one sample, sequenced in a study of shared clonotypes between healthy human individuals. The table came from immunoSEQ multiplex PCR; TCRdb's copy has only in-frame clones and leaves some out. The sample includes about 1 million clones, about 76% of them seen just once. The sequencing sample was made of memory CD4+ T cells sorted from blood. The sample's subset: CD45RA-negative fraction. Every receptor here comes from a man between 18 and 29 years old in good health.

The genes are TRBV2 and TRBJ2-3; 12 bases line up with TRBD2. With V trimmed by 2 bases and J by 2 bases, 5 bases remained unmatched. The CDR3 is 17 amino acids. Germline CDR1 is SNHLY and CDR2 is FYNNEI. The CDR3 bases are TGTGCCAGCAGTGAAAGGACTAGCGGGACTTACACAGATACGCAGTATTTT. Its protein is CASSERTSGTYTDTQYF.

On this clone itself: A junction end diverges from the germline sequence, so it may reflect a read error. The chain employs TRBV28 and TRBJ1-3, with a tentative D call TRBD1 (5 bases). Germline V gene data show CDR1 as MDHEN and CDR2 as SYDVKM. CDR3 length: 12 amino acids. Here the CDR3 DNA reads TGTGCCAGCAGTTCATCCCGGGACGCCCCGAATTTT. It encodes CASSSSRDAPNF.

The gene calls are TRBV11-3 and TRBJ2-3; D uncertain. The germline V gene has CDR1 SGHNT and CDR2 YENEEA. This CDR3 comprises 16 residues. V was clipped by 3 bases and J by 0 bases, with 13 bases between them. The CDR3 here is CASSLGNPGSTDTQYF. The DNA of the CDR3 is TGTGCCAGCAGCTTGGGAAATCCCGGGAGCACAGATACGCAGTATTTT.

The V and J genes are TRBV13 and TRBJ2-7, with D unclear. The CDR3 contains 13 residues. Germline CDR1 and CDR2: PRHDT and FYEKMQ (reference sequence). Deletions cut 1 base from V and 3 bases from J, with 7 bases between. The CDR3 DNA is TGTGCCAGCAGCTTAGTGGGCGGCTACGAGCAGTACTTC. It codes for CASSLVGGYEQYF.

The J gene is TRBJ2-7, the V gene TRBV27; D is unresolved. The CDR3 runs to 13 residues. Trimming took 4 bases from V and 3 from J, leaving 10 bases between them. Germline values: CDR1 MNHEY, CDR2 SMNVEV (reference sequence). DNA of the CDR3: TGTGCCAGCAGTTCCGGACGGAACTACGAGCAGTACTTC. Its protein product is CASSSGRNYEQYF.

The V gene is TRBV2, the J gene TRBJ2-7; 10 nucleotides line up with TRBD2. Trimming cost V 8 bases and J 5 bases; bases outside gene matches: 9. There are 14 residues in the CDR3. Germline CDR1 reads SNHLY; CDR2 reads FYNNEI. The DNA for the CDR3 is TGTGCCAGCCGCAGGGGACTAGCGAACCACGAGCAGTACTTC. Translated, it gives CASRRGLANHEQYF. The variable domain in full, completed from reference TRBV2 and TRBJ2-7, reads EPEVTQTPSHQVTQMGQEVILRCVPISNHLYFYWYRQILGQKVEFLVSFYNNEISEKSEIFDDQFSVERPDGSNFTLKIRSTKLEDSAMYFCASRRGLANHEQYFGPGTRLTVT.

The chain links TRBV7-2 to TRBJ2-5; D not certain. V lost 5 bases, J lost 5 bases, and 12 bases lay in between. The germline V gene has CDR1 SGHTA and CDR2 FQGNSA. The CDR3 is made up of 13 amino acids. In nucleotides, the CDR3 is TGTGCCAGCAGCCGAACTTGGCCCGAGACCCAGTACTTC. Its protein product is CASSRTWPETQYF.

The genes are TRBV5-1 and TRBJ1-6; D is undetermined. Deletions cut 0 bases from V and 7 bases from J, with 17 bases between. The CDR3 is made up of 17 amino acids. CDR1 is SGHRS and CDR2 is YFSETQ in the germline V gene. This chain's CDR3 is CASSLGTLTMDNSPLHF. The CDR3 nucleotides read TGCGCCAGCAGCTTGGGGACGCTAACAATGGACAATTCACCCCTCCACTTT. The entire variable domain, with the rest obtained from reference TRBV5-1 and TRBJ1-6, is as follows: KAGVTQTPRYLIKTRGQQVTLSCSPISGHRSVSWYQQTPGQGLQFLFEYFSETQRNKGNFPGRFSGRQFSNSRSEMNVSTLELGDSALYLCASSLGTLTMDNSPLHFGNGTRLTVT.

In DNA, the CDR3 is TGTGCCAGCAGCCTGGTCGATATCGTTGCAGGAGGCTACACCTTC. Its translation: CASSLVDIVAGGYTF. The chain couples TRBV11-3 to TRBJ1-2; D unclear. This CDR3 comprises 15 residues. CDR1 and CDR2 (germline): SGHNT, YENEEA. The V end was cut by 5 bases, the J end by 8 bases, with 21 bases between.

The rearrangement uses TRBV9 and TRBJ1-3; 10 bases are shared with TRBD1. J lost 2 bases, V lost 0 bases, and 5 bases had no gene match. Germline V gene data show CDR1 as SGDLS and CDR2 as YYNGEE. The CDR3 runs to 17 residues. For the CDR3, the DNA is TGTGCCAGCAGCGTAGGAGGACAGGGGGTAACTGGAAACACCATATATTTT. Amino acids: CASSVGGQGVTGNTIYF.

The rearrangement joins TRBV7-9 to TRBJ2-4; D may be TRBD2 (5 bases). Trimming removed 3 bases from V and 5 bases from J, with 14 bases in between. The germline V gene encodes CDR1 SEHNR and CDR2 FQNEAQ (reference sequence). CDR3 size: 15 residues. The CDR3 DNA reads TGTGCCAGCAGCTTTCCCGGCGGGCCCCAAAACATTCAGTACTTC. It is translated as CASSFPGGPQNIQYF. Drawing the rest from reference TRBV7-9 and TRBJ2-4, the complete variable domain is DTGVSQNPRHKITKRGQNVTFRCDPISEHNRLYWYRQTLGQGPEFLTYFQNEAQLEKSRLLSDRFSAERPKGSFSTLEIQRTEQGDSAMYLCASSFPGGPQNIQYFGAGTRLSVL.

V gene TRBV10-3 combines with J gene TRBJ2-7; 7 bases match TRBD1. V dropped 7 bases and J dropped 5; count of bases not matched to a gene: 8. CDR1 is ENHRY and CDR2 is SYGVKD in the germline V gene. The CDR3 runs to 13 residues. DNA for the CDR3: TGTGCCATCAAAGGGGGCGAGTGGGACGAGCAGTACTTC. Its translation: CAIKGGEWDEQYF.

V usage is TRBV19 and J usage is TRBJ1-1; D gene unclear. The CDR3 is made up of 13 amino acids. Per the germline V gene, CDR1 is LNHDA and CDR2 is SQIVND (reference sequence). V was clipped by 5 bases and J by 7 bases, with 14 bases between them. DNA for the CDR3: TGTGCCAGTAGTCCCGGACGTTCTCTTGAAGCTTTCTTT. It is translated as CASSPGRSLEAFF.